Listed below are T cell receptor beta chains from one sample, sequenced in a study of T cell responses to AZD1222 COVID-19 vaccine. Clones were sequenced by immunoSEQ multiplex PCR, and TCRdb holds only the in-frame ones, with some missing. Altogether some 150,000 clones are present, around 90% being singletons, with the ten largest covering about 3.5%. The material sequenced was peripheral blood, taken on day 0 of AZD1222 vaccination. These receptor sequences come from an adult in good health. CDR3s include the opening cysteine and the closing phenylalanine or tryptophan. A D gene is named only where the DNA matches it firmly. Part of the rows lack a size; the others show once, few, many or a class for expanded clones.

CDR3: CASSPFPAGVAKNIQYF; DNA: TGTGCCAGCAGCCCTTTTCCCGCTGGGGTGGCCAAAAACATTCAGTACTTC; size: -; V: TRBV7-9; J: TRBJ2-4; length: 17; D: -
CDR3: CASSLGQRWGTYNEQFF; DNA: TGTGCCAGCAGCTTGGGACAGCGGTGGGGTACCTACAATGAGCAGTTCTTC; size: once; V: TRBV5-6; J: TRBJ2-1; length: 17; D: -
CDR3: CATSRDGGLAVYEQYF; DNA: TGTGCCACCAGCAGAGACGGTGGCCTAGCCGTCTACGAGCAGTACTTC; size: -; V: TRBV15; J: TRBJ2-7; length: 16; D: -
CDR3: CASRLGTAMGGYTF; DNA: TGTGCCAGTAGACTCGGGACGGCGATGGGTGGCTACACCTTC; size: once; V: TRBV19; J: TRBJ1-2; length: 14; D: -
CDR3: CASFSGLYGYTF; DNA: TGTGCCAGCTTCAGCGGACTCTATGGCTACACCTTC; size: -; V: TRBV6-5; J: TRBJ1-2; length: 12; D: -
CDR3: CASLRDRGGEQFF; DNA: TGTGCCAGCCTCCGGGACAGGGGTGGTGAGCAGTTCTTC; size: -; V: TRBV12-3/TRBV12-4; J: TRBJ2-1; length: 13; D: TRBD1
CDR3: CASSQDQLVPTGELFF; DNA: TGCGCCAGCAGCCAAGACCAACTAGTACCCACCGGGGAGCTGTTTTTT; size: -; V: TRBV4-1; J: TRBJ2-2; length: 16; D: -
CDR3: CASSFPGTGSDTQYF; DNA: TGTGCCAGCAGCTTCCCCGGGACAGGGTCGGATACGCAGTATTTT; size: -; V: TRBV5-4; J: TRBJ2-3; length: 15; D: TRBD1
CDR3: CSVPQGGANTEAFF; DNA: TGCAGCGTACCCCAGGGGGGCGCGAACACTGAAGCTTTCTTT; size: -; V: TRBV29-1; J: TRBJ1-1; length: 14; D: TRBD1
CDR3: CASSWTGGETQYF; DNA: TGTGCCAGCAGCTGGACAGGGGGGGAGACCCAGTACTTC; size: -; V: TRBV12-3/TRBV12-4; J: TRBJ2-5; length: 13; D: TRBD1
CDR3: CASSLGLSRQHNSPLHF; DNA: TGTGCCAGCAGCTTAGGACTGTCGAGACAGCATAATTCACCCCTCCACTTT; size: once; V: TRBV7-8; J: TRBJ1-6; length: 17; D: -
CDR3: CASSYQGRNNSPLHF; DNA: TGTGCCAGCAGTTATCAGGGTCGGAATAATTCACCCCTCCACTTT; size: -; V: TRBV27; J: TRBJ1-6; length: 15; D: -
CDR3: CASSPIQGSPLHF; DNA: TGTGCCAGCAGCCCAATCCAGGGTTCACCCCTCCACTTT; size: -; V: TRBV12-3/TRBV12-4; J: TRBJ1-6; length: 13; D: -
CDR3: CASSRNPGTGVSGANVLTF; DNA: TGCGCCAGCAGCCGAAATCCCGGGACAGGGGTCTCTGGGGCCAACGTCCTGACTTTC; size: -; V: TRBV4-3; J: TRBJ2-6; length: 19; D: TRBD1
CDR3: CASSEWGREAFF; DNA: TGTGCCAGCAGTGAATGGGGGCGCGAAGCTTTCTTT; size: once; V: TRBV25-1; J: TRBJ1-1; length: 12; D: -
CDR3: CASSQISGSADTQYF; DNA: TGTGCCAGCAGTCAAATAAGCGGGAGCGCAGATACGCAGTATTTT; size: -; V: TRBV7-3; J: TRBJ2-3; length: 15; D: TRBD2
CDR3: CASSPGEGYEQYF; DNA: TGTGCCAGCAGCCCCGGGGAGGGGTACGAGCAGTACTTC; size: few; V: TRBV9; J: TRBJ2-7; length: 13; D: TRBD2
CDR3: CASSPAGGEEKLFF; DNA: TGCGCCAGCAGCCCAGCGGGGGGAGAAGAAAAACTGTTTTTT; size: once; V: TRBV5-1; J: TRBJ1-4; length: 14; D: -
CDR3: CASSGLQKGTGELFF; DNA: TGTGCCAGCAGCGGACTGCAGAAGGGCACCGGGGAGCTGTTTTTT; size: -; V: TRBV2; J: TRBJ2-2; length: 15; D: -
CDR3: CASSQDGYTDTQYF; DNA: TGCGCCAGCAGCCAAGACGGTTACACAGATACGCAGTATTTT; size: -; V: TRBV4-3; J: TRBJ2-3; length: 14; D: -
CDR3: CASSGPGDTGELFF; DNA: TGTGCCAGCAGCGGACCTGGGGACACCGGGGAGCTGTTTTTT; size: -; V: TRBV6-4; J: TRBJ2-2; length: 14; D: -
CDR3: CASSEDVRSYEQYF; DNA: TGTGCCAGCAGTGAAGACGTGAGGTCCTACGAGCAGTACTTC; size: -; V: TRBV6-1; J: TRBJ2-7; length: 14; D: -
CDR3: CASSAGGRNTEAFF; DNA: TGCGCCAGCAGCGCCGGGGGAAGGAACACTGAAGCTTTCTTT; size: -; V: TRBV4-1; J: TRBJ1-1; length: 14; D: -
CDR3: CASSQEAGGVNTEAFF; DNA: TGTGCCAGCAGCCAAGAAGCCGGAGGGGTGAACACTGAAGCTTTCTTT; size: -; V: TRBV3-1/TRBV3-2; J: TRBJ1-1; length: 16; D: -
CDR3: CASSPTRPGHQETQYF; DNA: TGTGCCAGCAGTCCTACCCGACCGGGACACCAAGAGACCCAGTACTTC; size: -; V: TRBV28; J: TRBJ2-5; length: 16; D: -
CDR3: CASSRQTLGSETQYF; DNA: TGTGCCAGCAGCCGGCAGACATTGGGCAGCGAGACCCAGTACTTC; size: -; V: TRBV6-5; J: TRBJ2-5; length: 15; D: -
CDR3: CASSSAPRGPQHF; DNA: TGTGCCAGCAGTTCTGCTCCCCGGGGGCCCCAGCATTTT; size: -; V: TRBV28; J: TRBJ1-5; length: 13; D: -
CDR3: CASEGPYQETQYF; DNA: TGTGCCAGCGAGGGACCGTACCAAGAGACCCAGTACTTC; size: -; V: TRBV28; J: TRBJ2-5; length: 13; D: -
CDR3: CAISETDRNEQFF; DNA: TGTGCCATCAGTGAGACGGACCGCAATGAGCAGTTCTTC; size: -; V: TRBV10-3; J: TRBJ2-1; length: 13; D: -
CDR3: CASSISRGWDEQFF; DNA: TGTGCCAGTAGTATATCCAGGGGATGGGATGAGCAGTTCTTC; size: -; V: TRBV19; J: TRBJ2-1; length: 14; D: -
CDR3: CASSYGGRSQPQHF; DNA: TGTGCCAGCAGTTACGGGGGGCGCAGCCAGCCCCAGCATTTT; size: -; V: TRBV6-5; J: TRBJ1-5; length: 14; D: -
CDR3: CASSFGIGLGEKLFF; DNA: TGTGCCAGCAGCTTTGGCATTGGGTTGGGGGAAAAACTGTTTTTT; size: -; V: TRBV7-9; J: TRBJ1-4; length: 15; D: -
CDR3: CASSDVRGGEQYF; DNA: TGTGCCAGCAGTGACGTCAGGGGTGGCGAGCAGTACTTC; size: -; V: TRBV6-1; J: TRBJ2-7; length: 13; D: -
CDR3: CASSLVRQNTGELFF; DNA: TGCGCCAGCAGCTTGGTGCGACAGAACACCGGGGAGCTGTTTTTT; size: -; V: TRBV5-1; J: TRBJ2-2; length: 15; D: -
CDR3: CASWTGGIAGELFF; DNA: TGTGCCAGCTGGACAGGGGGTATAGCCGGGGAGCTGTTTTTT; size: -; V: TRBV19; J: TRBJ2-2; length: 14; D: TRBD1
CDR3: CASGDRGTASNQPQHF; DNA: TGTGCCAGCGGGGACCGTGGGACAGCAAGCAATCAGCCCCAGCATTTT; size: -; V: TRBV27; J: TRBJ1-5; length: 16; D: TRBD1
CDR3: CASSVGSSGGHEQYF; DNA: TGTGCCAGCAGCGTAGGCTCTAGCGGAGGACACGAGCAGTACTTC; size: once; V: TRBV9; J: TRBJ2-7; length: 15; D: TRBD2
CDR3: CASSATGSGTEAFF; DNA: TGTGCCAGCAGTGCCACAGGCTCAGGGACTGAAGCTTTCTTT; size: -; V: TRBV2; J: TRBJ1-1; length: 14; D: -
CDR3: CASSGGGYRGNQPQHF; DNA: TGTGCCAGCAGTGGGGGCGGCTATAGGGGCAATCAGCCCCAGCATTTT; size: -; V: TRBV6-1; J: TRBJ1-5; length: 16; D: -
CDR3: CASSLLRQGHEQYF; DNA: TGTGCCAGCAGTCTTCTCCGACAGGGTCACGAGCAGTACTTC; size: -; V: TRBV2; J: TRBJ2-7; length: 14; D: TRBD1
CDR3: CASSQDRSGTLGQAANYGYTF; DNA: TGCGCCAGCAGCCAAGACCGGAGTGGGACCTTAGGACAGGCTGCTAACTATGGCTACACCTTC; size: -; V: TRBV4-1; J: TRBJ1-2; length: 21; D: TRBD1
CDR3: CASSFGLRGNQPQHF; DNA: TGTGCCAGCAGCTTCGGACTACGGGGCAATCAGCCCCAGCATTTT; size: -; V: TRBV7-2; J: TRBJ1-5; length: 15; D: -
CDR3: CASSRFRDRAWGQYF; DNA: TGTGCCAGCAGCCGGTTCCGGGACAGGGCCTGGGGGCAGTACTTC; size: -; V: TRBV11-2; J: TRBJ2-7; length: 15; D: TRBD1
CDR3: CASSQDPVPNYEQYF; DNA: TGCGCCAGCAGCCAAGATCCGGTCCCCAACTACGAGCAGTACTTC; size: once; V: TRBV4-3; J: TRBJ2-7; length: 15; D: -
CDR3: CAWTGSLGSSGNEQYF; DNA: TGTGCCTGGACTGGGAGTCTTGGGTCTTCTGGGAACGAGCAGTACTTC; size: -; V: TRBV30; J: TRBJ2-7; length: 16; D: -
CDR3: CASSKNGISYEQYF; DNA: TGTGCCAGTAGTAAAAACGGGATCTCCTACGAGCAGTACTTC; size: -; V: TRBV19; J: TRBJ2-7; length: 14; D: -
CDR3: CASSEGAGVYPTHF; DNA: TGTGCCAGCAGTGAGGGGGCAGGTGTTTATCCCACCCACTTT; size: -; V: TRBV2; J: TRBJ1-6; length: 14; D: -
CDR3: CASSVGARDYGYTF; DNA: TGTGCCAGCAGCGTAGGCGCAAGGGACTATGGCTACACCTTC; size: once; V: TRBV9; J: TRBJ1-2; length: 14; D: -
CDR3: CASSLGQYEETQYF; DNA: TGTGCCAGCAGTTTGGGACAGTATGAAGAGACCCAGTACTTC; size: -; V: TRBV2; J: TRBJ2-5; length: 14; D: TRBD1
CDR3: CASSLRQGLRNQPQHF; DNA: TGTGCCAGTAGTTTGCGACAGGGGCTTCGCAATCAGCCCCAGCATTTT; size: -; V: TRBV19; J: TRBJ1-5; length: 16; D: TRBD1
CDR3: CAWSGGSYEQYF; DNA: TGTGCCTGGAGTGGGGGGTCCTACGAGCAGTACTTC; size: once; V: TRBV30; J: TRBJ2-7; length: 12; D: -
CDR3: CASSSPGLADIQYF; DNA: TGTGCCAGCAGCTCTCCGGGACTAGCGGACATTCAGTACTTC; size: few; V: TRBV7-2; J: TRBJ2-4; length: 14; D: TRBD2
CDR3: CASSGGQGTGFYNEQFF; DNA: TGCGCCAGCAGCGGGGGACAGGGTACCGGTTTCTACAATGAGCAGTTCTTC; size: -; V: TRBV5-1; J: TRBJ2-1; length: 17; D: TRBD1
CDR3: CASSPFRGAINYGYTF; DNA: TGTGCCAGCAGCCCCTTCCGGGGGGCAATTAACTATGGCTACACCTTC; size: -; V: TRBV5-6; J: TRBJ1-2; length: 16; D: -
CDR3: CASGLSEGGSYEQYF; DNA: TGTGCTAGTGGATTGTCGGAGGGAGGTTCCTACGAGCAGTACTTC; size: -; V: TRBV12-5; J: TRBJ2-7; length: 15; D: -